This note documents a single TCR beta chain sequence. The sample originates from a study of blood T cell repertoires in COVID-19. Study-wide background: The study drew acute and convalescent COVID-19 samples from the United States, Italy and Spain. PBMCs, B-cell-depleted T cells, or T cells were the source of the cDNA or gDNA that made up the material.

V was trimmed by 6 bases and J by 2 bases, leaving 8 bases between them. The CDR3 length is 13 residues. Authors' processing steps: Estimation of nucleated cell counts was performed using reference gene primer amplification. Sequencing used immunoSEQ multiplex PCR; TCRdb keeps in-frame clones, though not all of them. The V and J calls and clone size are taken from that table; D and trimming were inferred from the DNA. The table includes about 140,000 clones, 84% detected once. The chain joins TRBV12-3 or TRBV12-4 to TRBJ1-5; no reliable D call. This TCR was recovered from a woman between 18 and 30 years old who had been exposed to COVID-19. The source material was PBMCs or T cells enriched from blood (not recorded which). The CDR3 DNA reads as TGTGCCAGCAGCCGAGAGGGCAATCAGCCCCAGCATTTT. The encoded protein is CASSREGNQPQHF.